These 27 T cell receptor beta chains share one sample of origin, sequenced in a study of cytomegalovirus exposure and HLA in healthy donors. Amplification used 60 Vbeta primers and 13 Jbeta primers. Using immunoSEQ multiplex PCR, the repertoire was profiled, and TCRdb retains in-frame clones only, with some absent. Of 45,000 to 60,000 clones in the sample, around 72% are singletons; the top ten hold roughly 3%. The sequencing sample was made of PBMCs. Receptors were obtained from a young man in good health and CMV-seronegative.

CDR3 amino acids: CSVTFSGVSYEQYF. The CDR3 DNA sequence: TGCAGCGTTACGTTTAGCGGGGTGTCCTACGAGCAGTACTTC. The J gene is TRBJ2-7, the V gene TRBV29-1, with 8 positions matching TRBD2. The CDR3 runs 14 residues. V lost 5 bases, J lost 1 base, and 7 bases stayed unmatched. Looked up from germline, CDR1 is SQVTM and CDR2 is ANQGSEA.

The chain is built from TRBV6-6 and TRBJ2-7; TRBD1 is a possible D gene (6 bases). V was clipped by 6 bases and J by 6 bases, with 15 bases between them. Looked up from germline, CDR1 is MNHNY and CDR2 is SVGAGI (reference sequence). CDR3 length: 13 residues. The CDR3 bases are TGTGCCAGCAGCGCTCAGGGGCAGGGCGAGCAGTACTTC. Translating it yields CASSAQGQGEQYF.

V is TRBV7-9 and J is TRBJ1-1; 7 positions agree with TRBD1. CDR3 length equals 14 residues. Germline V gene lookup returns CDR1 SEHNR and CDR2 FQNEAQ (reference sequence). V lost 1 base and J lost 1; bases outside the gene matches: 0. CDR3 residues: CASSLDRGNTEAFF. For the CDR3, the DNA is TGTGCCAGCAGCTTAGACAGGGGGAACACTGAAGCTTTCTTT. The full variable domain, with the rest looked up from reference TRBV7-9 and TRBJ1-1, is DTGVSQNPRHKITKRGQNVTFRCDPISEHNRLYWYRQTLGQGPEFLTYFQNEAQLEKSRLLSDRFSAERPKGSFSTLEIQRTEQGDSAMYLCASSLDRGNTEAFFGQGTRLTVV.

The chain uses TRBV5-1 and TRBJ2-1, with D possibly TRBD1 on 5 matching bases. V was shortened by 4 bases and J by 8 bases, with 10 bases between the two germline ends. CDR3 length equals 12 residues. Per germline, CDR1 SGHRS and CDR2 YFSETQ. DNA of the CDR3: TGCGCCAGCAGCCCCTGGGGCGATGAGCAGTTCTTC. This sequence encodes CASSPWGDEQFF.

The J gene is TRBJ2-7, the V gene TRBV5-4, with 10 bases lining up with TRBD2. This CDR3 comprises 15 residues. J gave up 3 bases and V 4 bases, and 7 bases lay outside the gene matches. The germline gives CDR1 SGHNT, CDR2 YYREEE (reference sequence). CDR3 bases: TGTGCCAGCAGCCTGTCCGGGACTAGCGTCTACGAGCAGTACTTC. It codes for CASSLSGTSVYEQYF.

The V gene is TRBV9, the J gene TRBJ1-2, with 9 bases matching TRBD1. V shed 3 bases, J shed 7 bases, and the junction held 10 bases outside the gene matches. The V gene's germline CDR1 is SGDLS and CDR2 YYNGEE. The length of the CDR3 is 15 residues. CDR3 DNA sequence: TGTGCCAGCAGCGGATCGACAGGGGGTCCCCTTGGCTACACCTTC. Its protein product is CASSGSTGGPLGYTF.

The chain joins TRBV20-1 to TRBJ2-7, with a weak D call TRBD2 (6 bases). Trimming cost V 6 bases and J 12 bases, with 15 bases left between them. The CDR3 extends over 10 amino acids. The V gene's germline CDR1 is DFQATT and CDR2 SNEGSKA (reference sequence). The CDR3 loop is CSAGDLGTYF. As DNA, the CDR3 is TGCAGTGCGGGGGACTTGGGGACGTACTTC.

CDR3 DNA: TGTGCCTGGAGTGTACTGGCAGGGGGGCTCAACGAGCAGTACTTC. Translated: CAWSVLAGGLNEQYF. The rearrangement joins TRBV30 to TRBJ2-7; possible D gene TRBD1, 7 bases. CDR1 GTSNPN and CDR2 SVGIG come from the germline V gene (reference sequence). V lost 0 bases, J lost 5 bases, and 17 bases lay in between. CDR3 length equals 15 residues.

This rearrangement joins TRBV4-3 to TRBJ2-3; 7 bases map to TRBD1. The CDR3 has 16 residues. J gave up 6 bases and V 1 base, and 10 bases lay outside the gene matches. Germline V gene sequence: CDR1 LGHNA, CDR2 YSLEER. The CDR3 DNA follows: TGCGCCAGCAGCCAAGTTTCGGCACAGGGGTTTGATACGCAGTATTTT. Amino acids: CASSQVSAQGFDTQYF.

This chain connects TRBV10-3 to TRBJ2-3; possible D gene TRBD2, 5 bases. The CDR3 is 12 residues long. V lost 5 bases and J lost 6, with 9 bases in between. Per germline, CDR1 ENHRY and CDR2 SYGVKD. The DNA of the CDR3 is TGTGCCATCAGTTTCGGAGGTGATACGCAGTATTTT. Its protein product is CAISFGGDTQYF.

As DNA, the CDR3 is TGCGCCAGCAGCGCCCGGGACAGACCTTACGAGCAGTACTTC. Residues: CASSARDRPYEQYF. The chain has TRBV5-1 and TRBJ2-7; 7 positions match TRBD1. V trimming: 4 bases; J trimming: 4 bases; junction bases outside the gene matches: 8. This CDR3 is built from 14 residues. Germline-derived CDR1 and CDR2 are SGHRS and YFSETQ.

This clone was detected a few times. The chain carries TRBV4-2 and TRBJ2-1; D may be TRBD2 (6 bases). Per the germline V gene, CDR1 is LGHNA and CDR2 is YNFKEQ. Trimming pared 1 base from V and 0 bases from J, leaving 10 bases between. The CDR3 totals 16 residues. The CDR3 bases are TGTGCCAGCAGCCAAGTTGGCGGGACCTCCTACAATGAGCAGTTCTTC. Amino acids: CASSQVGGTSYNEQFF.

The V and J genes are TRBV13 and TRBJ1-1; 9 bases map to TRBD1. This CDR3 comprises 15 residues. Germline CDR1 PRHDT, CDR2 FYEKMQ (reference sequence). V lost 5 bases to trimming and J lost 2 bases; unmatched junction nucleotides: 6. CDR3 region: CASSQGDRANTEAFF. DNA of the CDR3: TGTGCCAGCAGCCAAGGGGACAGGGCTAACACTGAAGCTTTCTTT.

V and J are TRBV28 and TRBJ1-2, with 8 nucleotides matching TRBD1. Germline-derived CDR1 and CDR2 are MDHEN and SYDVKM. The CDR3 loop spans 14 amino acids. V lost 5 bases to trimming and J lost 4 bases; unmatched junction nucleotides: 6. The CDR3: CASSIHGQGYGYTF. The CDR3 DNA follows: TGTGCCAGCAGTATCCACGGACAGGGCTATGGCTACACCTTC.

This chain links TRBV28 with TRBJ2-5, with D maybe TRBD2 (5 bases). This CDR3 comprises 15 residues. The germline V and J ends were trimmed by 7 bases and 2 bases, with 17 bases remaining between them. Germline CDR1 is MDHEN and CDR2 is SYDVKM. The CDR3 region is CASKEPGSWQETQYF. The CDR3 DNA reads TGTGCCAGCAAGGAACCTGGGAGCTGGCAAGAGACCCAGTACTTC.

This clone was detected only a few times. The J gene is TRBJ2-5, the V gene TRBV7-9, with 10 bases identical to TRBD2. CDR1 is SEHNR, CDR2 FQNEAQ, per germline (reference sequence). Trimming at V came to 1 base and at J to 11 bases, leaving 10 bases not matched to a gene. The CDR3 extends over 15 amino acids. CDR3 DNA: TGTGCCAGCAGCTTAGTACCTAGCGGGGGCCTTAAACAGTACTTC. Its protein is CASSLVPSGGLKQYF.

The chain joins TRBV2 to TRBJ2-1; 9 bases are shared with TRBD2. From germline, CDR1 is SNHLY and CDR2 FYNNEI. Germline trimming cut 6 bases from V and 4 bases from J; bases unmatched to any gene: 13. The CDR3 sequence is 17 residues long. The CDR3 region is CASRSTTSGERYNEQFF. CDR3 in DNA: TGTGCCAGCAGGAGCACGACTAGCGGCGAGCGGTACAATGAGCAGTTCTTC.

The chain links TRBV11-2 to TRBJ2-7; perhaps TRBD2 as D (6 bases). Germline CDR1 SGHAT, CDR2 FQNNGV. V shed 3 bases and J shed 0 bases, with 9 bases lying between them. This CDR3 is built from 14 residues. CDR3 residues: CASSFVGLSYEQYF. Written as DNA, the CDR3 is TGTGCCAGCAGCTTTGTGGGACTCTCCTACGAGCAGTACTTC.

The chain recombines TRBV13 with TRBJ2-2; possibly TRBD1 for D (5 bases). Trimming pared 5 bases from V and 4 bases from J, leaving 11 bases between. The length of the CDR3 is 14 residues. CDR1 and CDR2 (germline): PRHDT, FYEKMQ (reference sequence). CDR3 residues: CASSPGQFTGELFF. CDR3 sequence (DNA): TGTGCCAGCAGCCCAGGGCAGTTCACCGGGGAGCTGTTTTTT.

This chain links TRBV7-2 with TRBJ1-5, with 7 bases fitting TRBD1. This CDR3 has 16 amino acids. Germline V lookup: CDR1 SGHTA, CDR2 FQGNSA. Trimming cost V 5 bases and J 7 bases; bases outside gene matches: 14. CDR3 amino acids: CASSRSGDRVNQPQHF. The CDR3 DNA follows: TGTGCCAGCAGCCGAAGCGGAGACAGGGTAAACCAGCCCCAGCATTTT.

The rearrangement joins TRBV10-3 to TRBJ1-6, with D perhaps matching TRBD1 (5 bases). Germline V gene lookup returns CDR1 ENHRY and CDR2 SYGVKD. Trimming stripped 7 bases from V and 7 bases from J, with 17 bases between. This CDR3 is 15 amino acids long. In DNA form, the CDR3 reads TGTGCCATCACCCCGAGTGGCGGGGCCAATTCACCCCTCCACTTT. It translates to CAITPSGGANSPLHF.

The genes are TRBV9 and TRBJ1-2, with TRBD1 matching over 8 bases. Germline lookup yields CDR1 SGDLS and CDR2 YYNGEE. Unmatched junction bases numbered 9, after V lost 5 bases and J lost 6 bases. The CDR3 loop spans 14 amino acids. In DNA form, the CDR3 reads TGTGCCAGCAGAGCACTTACAGGGGGTAATGGCTACACCTTC. Amino acids: CASRALTGGNGYTF. The full variable domain, completed using reference TRBV9 and TRBJ1-2, is DSGVTQTPKHLITATGQRVTLRCSPRSGDLSVYWYQQSLDQGLQFLIQYYNGEERAKGNILERFSAQQFPDLHSELNLSSLELGDSALYFCASRALTGGNGYTFGSGTRLTVV.

This sequence joins TRBV7-9 and TRBJ1-2; D is unclear. The germline V gene has CDR1 SEHNR and CDR2 FQNEAQ (reference sequence). Trimming removed 1 base at V and 6 bases at J, with 21 bases between. The CDR3 extends over 17 amino acids. This chain's CDR3 is CASSLVHVAGIFDGYTF. The CDR3 region has the DNA TGTGCCAGCAGCTTAGTTCATGTTGCCGGGATTTTCGATGGCTACACCTTC.

The V call is TRBV4-1, the J call TRBJ2-1, with 10 positions matching TRBD2. This CDR3 spans 17 amino acids. Germline V gene data show CDR1 as MGHRA and CDR2 as YSYEKL. V was clipped by 1 base and J by 8 bases; unmatched bases: 11. The CDR3 sequence is CASSQGGRSGRVDEQFF. The CDR3 DNA is TGCGCCAGCAGCCAAGGAGGTCGGAGCGGGAGGGTAGATGAGCAGTTCTTC.

The chain recombines TRBV15 with TRBJ1-1; possible D gene TRBD1, 6 bases. The CDR3 loop spans 15 amino acids. Deletions cut 0 bases from V and 11 bases from J, with 19 bases between. Germline lookup yields CDR1 LNHNV and CDR2 YYDKDF (reference sequence). CDR3 sequence (DNA): TGTGCCACCAGCAGAGATCTGATAGCAGGGGTCGATGCTTTCTTT. Its protein product is CATSRDLIAGVDAFF.

CDR3 amino acids: CASSYEAAGNHEQYF. In DNA, the CDR3 is TGTGCCAGCAGTTACGAGGCGGCAGGGAATCACGAGCAGTACTTC. The chain recombines TRBV6-5 with TRBJ2-7, with a weak D call TRBD1 (5 bases). CDR3 length: 15 amino acids. Germline CDR1 reads MNHEY; CDR2 reads SVGAGI. V was pared by 2 bases and J by 5 bases, with 16 bases between.

This clone was picked up a small number of times. The chain combines TRBV28 with TRBJ2-5; 11 bases are a match to TRBD1. The CDR3 spans 15 residues. Germline CDR1 and CDR2: MDHEN and SYDVKM. V lost 1 base, J lost 5 bases, and 3 bases stayed unmatched. The CDR3 nucleotides are TGTGCCAGCAGTTTATTGGACAGGGGGCGTGAGACCCAGTACTTC. Translation gives CASSLLDRGRETQYF.